This T cell receptor (beta chain) was recovered during a study of cytotoxic CD8 clonotypes in ibrutinib-treated CLL. The length of the CDR3 is 13 residues. V gave up 2 bases and J gave up 2 bases, with 7 bases separating them. The germline gives CDR1 SGHVS, CDR2 FQNEAQ. Notes on this clone: Antigen specificity is unknown.

Points from the study as a whole: T-cell clonality at baseline went above that of age-matched healthy donors and rose and fell with circulating CD8+ T-cell counts. Clonality increased at ibrutinib response, then returned toward baseline at progression.

The assay was immunoSEQ multiplex PCR, and TCRdb's table has in-frame clones only and misses some. The sample carries roughly 300,000 clones, approximately 76% recorded once. This receptor was identified in a human donor with chronic lymphocytic leukemia. The sample was PBMCs, taken at disease progression, from a patient treated with ibrutinib. V gene TRBV7-8 combines with J gene TRBJ2-7; D gene uncertain. The CDR3 DNA sequence: TGTGCCAGCAGCTTATTTGGGGCCTACGAGCAGTACTTC. This codes for CASSLFGAYEQYF.